Sequencing of this TCR delta chain was carried out in a study of Vδ1+ human thymocytes. The study's findings and limits: TRD repertoires were essentially private, unlike widely shared TRG clonotypes. Highly polyclonal TRG and TRD repertoires with Gaussian CDR3 length distributions appeared in thymus. Approximately 20% of thymic delta-chain sequences were Vdelta2, with few Vdelta3, unlike blood Vdelta1+ controls.

As concerns this clone: Its specificity is not known.

This CDR3 region has 15 residues. Trimming cost V 1 base and J 9 bases, with 12 bases left between them. The germline gives CDR1 GEAIGNYY, CDR2 EKD. Alphabeta T cells were depleted, then CD3+ Vdelta1+ Vdelta2- thymocytes were FACS-sorted. Between 98% and 99.6% of sorted thymocytes were Vdelta1+. Extracted RNA was reverse transcribed into cDNA. CDR3 amplicons came from multiplex PCR with pooled V-gene forward and constant-region reverse primers. TCRdb reran clone calling via CATT on the multiplex PCR reads. The sample shows around 23,000 delta-chain clones, more than 6.5% of them seen only once. V and J are TRDV2 and TRDJ3; D not resolved. TCRdb supplies no J gene; here it was assigned by aligning the nucleotide sequence to germline. Material: Vdelta1+ gamma-delta thymocytes from the thymus. Described subset: FACS-sorted CD3+ TCRalphabeta- TCRVdelta1+ TCRVdelta2- thymocytes. The clonotype comes from a girl in the first two years of life who had congenital heart surgery. DNA of the CDR3: TGTGCCTGTGACACGCCCCACTCGGGCACCCGACAGATGTTTTTC. It codes for CACDTPHSGTRQMFF.